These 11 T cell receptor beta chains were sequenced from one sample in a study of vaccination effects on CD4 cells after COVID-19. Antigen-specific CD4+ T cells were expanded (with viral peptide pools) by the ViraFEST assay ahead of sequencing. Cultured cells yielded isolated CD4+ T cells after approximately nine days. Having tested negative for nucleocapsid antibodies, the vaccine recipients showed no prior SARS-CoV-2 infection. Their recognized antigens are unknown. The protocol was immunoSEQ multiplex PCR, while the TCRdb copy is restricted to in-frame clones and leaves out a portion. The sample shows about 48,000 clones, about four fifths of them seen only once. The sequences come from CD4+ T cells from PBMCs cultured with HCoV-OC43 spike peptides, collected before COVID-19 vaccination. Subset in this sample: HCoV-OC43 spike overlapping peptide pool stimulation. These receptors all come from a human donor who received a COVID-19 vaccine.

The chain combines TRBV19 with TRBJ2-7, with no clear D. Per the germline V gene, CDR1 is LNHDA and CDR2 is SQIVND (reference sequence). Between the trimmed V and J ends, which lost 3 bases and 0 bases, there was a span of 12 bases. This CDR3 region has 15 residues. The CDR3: CASSISITSSYEQYV. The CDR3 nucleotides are TGTGCCAGTAGTATCTCGATTACAAGCTCCTACGAGCAGTACGTC.

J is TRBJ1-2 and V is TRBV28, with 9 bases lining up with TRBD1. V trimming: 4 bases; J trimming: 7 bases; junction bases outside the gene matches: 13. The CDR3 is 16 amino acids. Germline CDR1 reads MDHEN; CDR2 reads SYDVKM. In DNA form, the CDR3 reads TGTGCCAGCAGTTCCCCCGGGACCGGGACAGGGTTTGGCTACACCTTC. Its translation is CASSSPGTGTGFGYTF.

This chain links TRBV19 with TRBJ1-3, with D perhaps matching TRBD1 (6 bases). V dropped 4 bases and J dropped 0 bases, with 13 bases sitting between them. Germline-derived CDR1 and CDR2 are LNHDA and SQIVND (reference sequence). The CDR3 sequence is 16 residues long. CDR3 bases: TGTGCCAGTAGTAAACAGGGTGTTAGCTCTGGAAACACCATATATTTT. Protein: CASSKQGVSSGNTIYF.

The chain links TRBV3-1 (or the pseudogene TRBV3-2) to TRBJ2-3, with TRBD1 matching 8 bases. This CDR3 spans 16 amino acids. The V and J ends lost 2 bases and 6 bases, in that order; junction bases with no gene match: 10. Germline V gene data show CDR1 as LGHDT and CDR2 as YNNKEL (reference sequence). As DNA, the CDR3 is TGTGCCAGCAGCCAAAACCGGGACAGGTCGTACGATACGCAGTATTTT. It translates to CASSQNRDRSYDTQYF.

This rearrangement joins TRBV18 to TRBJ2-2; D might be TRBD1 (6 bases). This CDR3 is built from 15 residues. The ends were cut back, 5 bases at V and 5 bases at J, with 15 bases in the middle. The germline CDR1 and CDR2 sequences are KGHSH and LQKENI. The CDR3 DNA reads TGTGCCAGCTCAAATCAAGGGGGAGAAACCGGGGAGCTGTTTTTT. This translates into CASSNQGGETGELFF.

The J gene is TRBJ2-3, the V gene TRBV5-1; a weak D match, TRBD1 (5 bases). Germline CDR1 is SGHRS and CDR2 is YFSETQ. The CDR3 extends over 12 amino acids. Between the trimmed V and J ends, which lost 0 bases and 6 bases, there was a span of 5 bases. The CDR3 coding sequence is TGCGCCAGCAGCTTGGACAGGGATACGCAGTATTTT. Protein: CASSLDRDTQYF.

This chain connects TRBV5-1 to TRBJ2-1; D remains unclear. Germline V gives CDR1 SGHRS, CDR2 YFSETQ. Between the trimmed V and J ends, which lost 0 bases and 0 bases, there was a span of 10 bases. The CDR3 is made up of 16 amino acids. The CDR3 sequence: CASSLDAEVSYNEQFF. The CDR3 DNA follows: TGCGCCAGCAGCTTGGATGCAGAAGTCTCCTACAATGAGCAGTTCTTC.

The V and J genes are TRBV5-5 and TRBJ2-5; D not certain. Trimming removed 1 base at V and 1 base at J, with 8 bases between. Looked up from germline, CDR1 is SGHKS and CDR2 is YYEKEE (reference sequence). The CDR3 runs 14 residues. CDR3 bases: TGTGCCAGCAGCTTGATACGGACCCAAGAGACCCAGTACTTC. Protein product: CASSLIRTQETQYF. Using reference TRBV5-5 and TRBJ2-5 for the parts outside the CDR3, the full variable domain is DAGVTQSPTHLIKTRGQQVTLRCSPISGHKSVSWYQQVLGQGPQFIFQYYEKEERGRGNFPDRFSARQFPNYSSELNVNALLLGDSALYLCASSLIRTQETQYFGPGTRLLVL.

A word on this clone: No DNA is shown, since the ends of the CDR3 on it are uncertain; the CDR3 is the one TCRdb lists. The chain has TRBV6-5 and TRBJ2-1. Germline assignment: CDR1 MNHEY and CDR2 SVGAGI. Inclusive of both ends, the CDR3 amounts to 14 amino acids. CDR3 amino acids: CASSSSDPYNEQFF.

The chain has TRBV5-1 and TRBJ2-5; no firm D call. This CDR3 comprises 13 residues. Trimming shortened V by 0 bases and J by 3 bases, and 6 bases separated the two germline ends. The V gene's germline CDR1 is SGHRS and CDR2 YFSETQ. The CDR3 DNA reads TGCGCCAGCAGCTTGGGTGCCGAAGAGACCCAGTACTTC. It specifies CASSLGAEETQYF.

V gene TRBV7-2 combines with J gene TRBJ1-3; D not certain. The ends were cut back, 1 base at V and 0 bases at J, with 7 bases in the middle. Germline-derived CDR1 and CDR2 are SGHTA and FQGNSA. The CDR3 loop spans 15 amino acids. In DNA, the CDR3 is TGTGCCAGCAGCTTAGTACAGTTCTCTGGAAACACCATATATTTT. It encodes CASSLVQFSGNTIYF.